One and the same sample provided the 19 T cell receptor delta chains below, sequenced in a study of γδ T cells in repeated Plasmodium falciparum infection. TCRdb re-called the multiplex PCR reads using CATT. The sample shows 93,000 or so delta-chain clones, approximately 1% of them seen only once. Vgamma9/Vdelta2+ and Vdelta2-negative gammadelta T cells were flow-sorted from PBMC for bulk sequencing. Sequencing input: gamma-delta T cells from blood. These receptors all come from a pool of human donors (malaria-infected and uninfected, not separated).

On this clone: The protein TCRdb lists belongs to a much larger clone and differs from this DNA's translation at residue 9, which points to a read error; the protein shown is made from the DNA. This chain connects TRDV2 to TRDJ2, with 9 bases that match TRDD3. The J gene was not available in TCRdb and was assigned here by matching the DNA to germline segments. Losses at the gene ends were 0 bases for V and 1 base for J; bases not matched to a gene: 2. CDR3 size: 16 residues. Germline CDR1 and CDR2: GEAIGNYY and EKD. CDR3 region: CACDTVGDILTAQLFF. The CDR3 DNA reads TGTGCCTGTGACACCGTGGGGGATATTTTGACAGCACAACTCTTCTTT.

Regarding this clone: This probably arose from a read error, given a far larger clone one base away. The sample holds other DNA sequences that translate to the same CDR3. The J gene is uncalled and the V gene is TRDV3; TRDD3, as called in the table, went unchecked against the DNA. CDR1 is TVYSNPD and CDR2 is GDNSRS in the germline V gene (reference sequence). The CDR3 extends over 23 amino acids. The CDR3 DNA reads as TGTGCCCCGCATTTCGACGATTCCTTCCATAAGGTACTGGGGGACGGGTACACCGATAAACTCATCTTC. Its translation is CAPHFDDSFHKVLGDGYTDKLIF.

Only a few counts were recorded for this clone. TCRdb lists the protein of a much larger clone for this DNA, which differs at residue 15, so this is likely a read error; the protein given here is translated from the DNA itself. The chain recombines TRDV2 with TRDJ1; 11 positions agree with TRDD3. Germline assignment: CDR1 GEAIGNYY and CDR2 EKD. This CDR3 region has 19 residues. The CDR3 sequence is CACDTVRGGGYASTGKLIF. In DNA, the CDR3 is TGTGCCTGTGACACCGTACGAGGTGGGGGATACGCGAGCACCGGTAAACTCATCTTT.

Regarding this clone: A far larger clone is off by one base, so a read error is likely. No call exists for the J gene, whereas the V gene is TRDV1; TRDD3, the D gene given by the table, was not confirmed from the DNA. This CDR3 spans 24 amino acids. Germline values: CDR1 TSWWSYY, CDR2 QGS. The CDR3 coding sequence is TGTGCTCTTGGGGAGCTTCCTAGGTCTTGGGGCCGAGCTACTGGGGGATACCCCACCGATAAGCTCATCTTT. It translates to CALGELPRSWGRATGGYPTDKLIF.

This clone came up a few times. This likely reflects a read error, since a far larger clone is one base away. Other nucleotide sequences in the sample specify the same CDR3. The chain couples TRDV1 to TRDJ1; 8 bases line up with TRDD3. Per germline, CDR1 TSWWSYY and CDR2 QGS. The CDR3 spans 16 residues. CDR3 bases: TGCGCTCTTGGGGAACTCCCAGTACTGGGGGGCGATAAACTCATCTTT. It is translated as CALGELPVLGGDKLIF.

In this sample, this clone turned up a few times. The protein held in TCRdb is that of a much larger clone and does not match this DNA's translation at residue 14, likely because of a read error; the protein shown is translated from the DNA. The chain recombines TRDV1 with TRDJ1; 10 bases match TRDD3. Here the J gene was assigned by germline matching of the DNA, as TCRdb has none. The CDR3 contains 28 residues. V shed 0 bases and J 3 bases; nucleotides not matched to a gene: 40. From germline, CDR1 is TSWWSYY and CDR2 QGS. CDR3 region: CALGELGPTTYWGMPRNLLNPRADKLIF. CDR3 bases: TGTGCTCTTGGGGAACTAGGGCCTACTACCTACTGGGGGATGCCCCGTAATCTGCTAAATCCGAGGGCCGATAAACTCATCTTT.

This clone occurred many times. The translation of this DNA and the TCRdb protein of a much larger clone differ at residue 3, probably owing to a read error; the protein shown here is translated from the DNA. This chain joins TRDV1 and TRDJ1, with 7 bases lining up with TRDD3. This CDR3 region has 18 residues. CDR1 is TSWWSYY, CDR2 QGS, per germline. CDR3 residues: CAPGIHLGLGTHTDKLIF. Written as DNA, the CDR3 is TGTGCTCCTGGGATACACCTAGGCCTGGGGACCCACACCGATAAACTCATCTTT.

This clone was detected only a few times. The mismatch at residue 18 between this DNA's translation and the TCRdb protein of a much larger clone likely reflects a read error; the protein shown is translated from the DNA. V and J are TRDV1 and TRDJ1; the D gene is possibly TRDD3 (10 bases). Here the J gene was assigned by germline matching of the DNA, as TCRdb has none. Germline values: CDR1 TSWWSYY, CDR2 QGS. The CDR3 consists of 21 residues. This CDR3 reads CALGERLPTQLGDTGTDELIF. As DNA, the CDR3 is TGTGCTCTTGGGGAACGCCTTCCTACGCAGTTGGGGGATACTGGCACCGATGAACTCATCTTT.

This clone was counted a few times. This likely reflects a read error, since a far larger clone is one base away. Other DNA sequences within the sample encode an identical CDR3. No J gene was called, and the V gene is TRDV2; the DNA was not compared with TRDD3, the D call given in the table. Germline-derived CDR1 and CDR2 are GEAIGNYY and EKD. The CDR3 runs to 17 residues. This CDR3 reads CACDEELGKKDTRQMFF. CDR3 nucleotide sequence: TGTGCCTGTGACGAAGAACTGGGGAAGAAAGACACCCGACAGATGTTCTTC.

This clone was picked up a small number of times. TCRdb records a much larger clone's protein for this DNA, with a difference at residue 20 that likely arises from a read error; the protein given is the translation of the DNA. The chain couples TRDV2 to TRDJ1; maybe TRDD2 (9 bases). Since TCRdb gives no J gene, matching the DNA to germline was used here to assign it. CDR3 length: 25 residues. V shed 2 bases and J shed 4 bases, with 46 bases lying between them. Germline CDR1 reads GEAIGNYY; CDR2 reads EKD. The CDR3 here is CACDNRNTFLLSSRRGIEWIDKLIF. The CDR3 DNA sequence: TGTGCCTGTGACAACAGGAACACCTTCCTACTATCGTCCCGGCGGGGGATAGAGTGGATCGATAAACTCATCTTT.

Note on this clone: It differs at one base from a far larger clone, so likely a read error. Other nucleotide sequences from this sample produce the same CDR3. The chain has TRDV2 and TRDJ1; 13 nucleotides match TRDD3. TCRdb leaves out the J gene; it was filled in here by matching the DNA to germline. Trimming removed 1 base from V and 3 bases from J; junction bases left unmatched: 13. The CDR3 spans 19 residues. Germline CDR1 GEAIGNYY, CDR2 EKD. For the CDR3, the DNA is TGTGCCTGTGACACGGTGCTACTGGGGGATACGCTGTACTCCGATAAACTCATCTTT. Translation: CACDTVLLGDTLYSDKLIF.

A word on this clone: This likely traces to a read error, being one base from a far larger clone. Other DNA sequences of this sample code for an identical CDR3. The CDR3 loop reads CALGNPDSDHRWGIRDIKALTAQLFF. The CDR3 DNA sequence: TGTGCTCTTGGGAACCCCGACTCGGATCATCGATGGGGGATACGCGATATAAAAGCGTTGACAGCACAACTCTTCTTT. V gene TRDV1 combines with J gene TRDJ2; TRDD3 matches at 11 bases. CDR1 and CDR2 from the germline V gene are TSWWSYY and QGS. The CDR3 has 26 amino acids. J was trimmed by 2 bases and V by 5 bases; bases with no gene match: 34.

Note on this clone: TCRdb pairs this DNA with a much larger clone's protein that differs at residue 8, likely a read error; the protein shown was translated from the DNA. The CDR3 spells CALGELPIGSGGYSWDTRQMFF. The CDR3 DNA follows: TGTGCTCTTGGGGAACTTCCTATAGGGTCTGGGGGATACTCCTGGGACACCCGACAGATGTTTTTC. This chain uses TRDV1 with TRDJ3, with 10 positions matching TRDD3. The J gene was not available in TCRdb and was assigned here by matching the DNA to germline segments. J was trimmed by 0 bases and V by 0 bases; bases with no gene match: 11. The V gene's germline CDR1 is TSWWSYY and CDR2 QGS. This CDR3 has 22 residues.

As to this clone: This likely traces to a read error, being one base from a far larger clone. Other DNA sequences of this sample code for an identical CDR3. V usage is TRDV2 and J usage is TRDJ1, with a weak D call TRDD3 (6 bases). TCRdb is silent on the J gene; assignment here came from matching the DNA to germline. Germline V gives CDR1 GEAIGNYY, CDR2 EKD. CDR3 length: 18 amino acids. Here the CDR3 DNA reads TGTGCTTGTGACACCGCGAGATTGTGGGGGCACAATGTCAAAAAACTCATCTTT. Translation gives CACDTARLWGHNVKKLIF.

This clone was counted many times. TCRdb's listed protein matches a much larger clone and diverges from this DNA's translation at residue 7, likely through a read error; the protein shown comes from the DNA. The V gene is TRDV1, the J gene TRDJ1; D possibly corresponds to TRDD2 (6 bases). Germline values: CDR1 TSWWSYY, CDR2 QGS. The germline V and J ends were trimmed by 9 bases and 0 bases, with 11 bases remaining between them. The CDR3 totals 13 residues. CDR3 DNA: TGTGCTCTATTCCTATTGGACACCGATAAACTCATCTTT. It encodes CALFLLDTDKLIF.

This clone was counted between two and nine times. A read error likely explains why the TCRdb protein, taken from a much larger clone, differs from this DNA's translation at residue 7; the protein shown is translated from the DNA. This chain connects TRDV2 to TRDJ1, with 12 bases matching TRDD3. In the absence of a J gene in TCRdb, the DNA was matched to germline to assign it here. After removal of 0 bases from V and 3 bases from J, the junction contained 7 bases not matched to a gene. The CDR3 consists of 17 residues. Germline V lookup: CDR1 GEAIGNYY, CDR2 EKD. CDR3 protein: CACDTSGPGGYADKLIF. As DNA, the CDR3 is TGTGCCTGTGACACCTCCGGTCCTGGGGGATACGCCGATAAACTCATCTTT.

In regard to this clone: The protein given by TCRdb reflects a much larger clone and differs at residue 9 from this DNA's translation, likely from a read error; the protein shown is the DNA's translation. The CDR3 DNA sequence: TGTGCCTGTGACACCGTATATGGGGGAGGGACAGCACAACTCTTCTTT. Translating gives CACDTVYGGGTAQLFF. The chain employs TRDV2 and TRDJ2; 7 bases line up with TRDD3. Because TCRdb records no J gene, it was assigned here through a match of the DNA to germline. CDR1 and CDR2 from the germline V gene are GEAIGNYY and EKD. With V trimmed by 0 bases and J by 4 bases, 7 bases remained unmatched. This CDR3 has 16 residues.

To note about this clone: The TCRdb record carries a much larger clone's protein, which differs from this DNA's translation at residue 5; a read error is the likely cause, and the protein listed here is the DNA translation. The chain uses TRDV1 and TRDJ1, with 10 bases matching TRDD3. No J gene is reported in TCRdb; it was inferred here by comparing the DNA with germline. Germline lookup yields CDR1 TSWWSYY and CDR2 QGS. This CDR3 contains 21 residues. V lost 9 bases, J lost 0 bases, and 25 bases stayed unmatched. CDR3 sequence reads: CALHSTSFTLLGDPYTDKLIF. The CDR3 DNA is TGTGCTCTGCATTCAACTTCCTTTACGTTACTGGGGGATCCGTACACCGATAAACTCATCTTT.

Concerning this clone: TCRdb attributes to this sequence the protein of a much larger clone, which differs from the DNA translation at residue 10; a read error is likely, and the protein displayed is translated from the DNA. This chain joins TRDV1 and TRDJ1; TRDD3 agrees at 12 bases. The J gene, missing from TCRdb, was assigned here through DNA to germline matching. The CDR3 totals 23 residues. The V gene end was trimmed by 2 bases and the J gene end by 0 bases; junction bases not matched to a gene: 22. Germline assignment: CDR1 TSWWSYY and CDR2 QGS. CDR3 in DNA: TGTGCTCTTGGGGAAACTTTAGGTCTTTCCTCGGTACTGGGGGATACTTACACCGATAAACTCATCTTT. This codes for CALGETLGLSSVLGDTYTDKLIF.